This TCR beta chain derives from a study of T cell repertoires in cytomegalovirus infection. Across the study: Signatures in public TCR beta sequences pointed to both CMV infection and matching HLA type.

A single record per CDR3 protein comes from TCRdb applying MiXCR to the reads. Here the sample spans over 450,000 distinct CDR3 sequences, around 11% being singletons. In this sample, this clonotype turned up many times. The antigen is unknown. Study-level results: The cumulative frequency of public TCR beta families identified carriers of CMV plus the relevant HLA. CMV-specific TCR beta clonotypes restricted by HLA-C were the ones dominating the ex vivo response.

Germline loops: CDR1 LGHNA, CDR2 YNFKEQ. This CDR3 has 18 amino acids. V lost 4 bases, J lost 4 bases, and 23 bases lay in between. This rearrangement joins TRBV4-2 to TRBJ1-3, with D perhaps matching TRBD1 (5 bases). The sequence was collected from a human donor in good health (CMV status not recorded). Some clones in this sample may be carry-over from other donors' samples. Sequenced: PBMCs. Written as DNA, the CDR3 is TGTGCCAGCAGCCTCGGGGGGACCAGCTCTGGTTTGGGAAACACCATATATTTT. Protein product: CASSLGGTSSGLGNTIYF.